This record looks at one T cell receptor (beta chain) sequence and its context. This entry is derived from a study of shared clonotypes between healthy human individuals. The investigators split CD4+ cells into a CD45RA+ naive subset and a CD45RA-negative memory subset. TCRdb's copy holds only in-frame clones and misses some; the assay was immunoSEQ multiplex PCR. The sample has more than 900,000 clones; approximately 80% are singletons. The CDR3 has 13 residues. Germline loops: CDR1 SQVTM, CDR2 ANQGSEA. J is TRBJ1-2 and V is TRBV29-1, with 9 positions matching TRBD1. The receptor was derived from a man aged 18 to 35 in good health. Some clones in this sample may be carry-over from other donors' samples. Sequencing input: memory CD4+ T cells from PBMCs. As for subset: CD45RA-negative fraction. The CDR3 DNA reads TGCACCTACACCCGGGGACAGGGACTTGGCTACACCTTC. Translating it yields CTYTRGQGLGYTF.